The next 11 T cell receptor beta chains were all read from a single sample in a study of T cell responses to AZD1222 COVID-19 vaccine (TCRdb year 2021). Libraries came from the immunoSEQ multiplex PCR assay. TCRdb obtained this table from immuneACCESS and retained in-frame rearrangements with V and J assigned. These tables miss some clones; where compared with another copy, unresolved V genes account for less than half of the shortfall, and the remainder is unexplained. The table for this sample lists more than 140,000 clones; approximately 88% of them were counted only once. The ten largest clones add up to around 2.2% of the sample. Taken with the paper, the label for time point translates to: baseline before first vaccination. The sample here was peripheral blood, taken on day 0 of AZD1222 vaccination. These receptors originate from an adult in good health.

The V gene is TRBV7-6, the J gene TRBJ2-3, with 8 bases identical to TRBD2. CDR1 SGHVS and CDR2 FNYEAQ come from the germline V gene. The CDR3 length is 17 residues. V gave up 1 base and J gave up 2 bases; unmatched junction bases: 8. CDR3 protein: CASSLDSSGIITDTQYF. The CDR3, as DNA: TGTGCCAGCAGCTTAGACAGTAGCGGGATTATCACAGATACGCAGTATTTT. The full variable domain, in which reference TRBV7-6 and TRBJ2-3 provide the parts outside the CDR3, is GAGVSQSPRYKVTKRGQDVALRCDPISGHVSLYWYRQALGQGPEFLTYFNYEAQQDKSGLPNDRFSAERPEGSISTLTIQRTEQRDSAMYRCASSLDSSGIITDTQYFGPGTRLTVL.

This clone came up a few times. The chain links TRBV30 to TRBJ2-7; tentatively, D is TRBD2 (7 bases). The CDR3 loop spans 15 amino acids. Trimming cost V 3 bases and J 1 base, with 16 bases left between them. Germline V gene lookup returns CDR1 GTSNPN and CDR2 SVGIG (reference sequence). CDR3 nucleotide sequence: TGTGCCTGGAGCCCTGGGGGGGGCGGGTCCTACGAGCAGTACTTC. It specifies CAWSPGGGGSYEQYF.

V usage is TRBV6-4 and J usage is TRBJ2-1; D may be TRBD2 (5 bases). Looked up from germline, CDR1 is MRHNA and CDR2 is SNTAGT. This CDR3 spans 13 amino acids. Trimming removed 0 bases from V and 9 bases from J, with 9 bases in between. CDR3 coding DNA: TGTGCCAGCAGTGACTCCCGCGAGGGTGAGCAGTTCTTC. Amino acid sequence: CASSDSREGEQFF.

The CDR3 DNA is TGTGCCAGCAGCCCTCGACTGAATTCCTACGAGCAGTACTTC. Its translation: CASSPRLNSYEQYF. The V and J genes are TRBV9 and TRBJ2-7; D is unclear. Trimming removed 4 bases from V and 1 base from J, with 12 bases in between. CDR3 length: 14 amino acids. Per germline, CDR1 SGDLS and CDR2 YYNGEE.

The chain carries TRBV13 and TRBJ1-3; the D is unclear. Trimming shortened V by 5 bases and J by 6 bases, and 11 bases separated the two germline ends. Germline V gene data show CDR1 as PRHDT and CDR2 as FYEKMQ (reference sequence). There are 13 residues in the CDR3. CDR3 nucleotide sequence: TGTGCCAGCAGCGTCGGCCAGTTAAACACCATATATTTT. Translated, it gives CASSVGQLNTIYF.

The chain joins TRBV12-3 or TRBV12-4 to TRBJ2-1; D is uncertain. Trimming removed 2 bases from V and 7 bases from J, with 9 bases in between. This CDR3 is 13 amino acids long. Here the CDR3 reads CASSLRSKNEQFF. In nucleotides, the CDR3 is TGTGCCAGCAGTTTACGATCCAAGAATGAGCAGTTCTTC.

The J gene is TRBJ1-4, the V gene TRBV5-1, with D possibly matching TRBD1 (6 bases). CDR1 is SGHRS and CDR2 is YFSETQ in the germline V gene. The length of the CDR3 is 14 residues. V lost 0 bases and J 5 bases, leaving 8 bases between the germline ends. CDR3 residues: CASSLAGQNEKLFF. The CDR3 bases are TGCGCCAGCAGCTTGGCTGGACAGAATGAAAAACTGTTTTTT.

The chain uses TRBV5-1 and TRBJ1-2; 9 bases are a match to TRBD1. The CDR3 is 15 residues long. The J segment lost 6 bases and the V segment lost 0 bases, leaving 6 bases of the junction unmatched. CDR1 and CDR2 from the germline V gene are SGHRS and YFSETQ. The CDR3 coding sequence is TGCGCCAGCAGCTTGGCTCCGACAGGGGGGCATGGCTACACCTTC. Translating gives CASSLAPTGGHGYTF.

The rearrangement joins TRBV5-1 to TRBJ2-3; TRBD1 matches 10 bases. The germline gives CDR1 SGHRS, CDR2 YFSETQ. This CDR3 is 15 amino acids long. V trimming: 4 bases; J trimming: 2 bases; junction bases outside the gene matches: 4. In nucleotides, the CDR3 is TGCGCCAGCAGCGGGACAGGGGCCTACACAGATACGCAGTATTTT. Protein: CASSGTGAYTDTQYF. Full variable domain (missing parts from reference TRBV5-1 and TRBJ2-3): KAGVTQTPRYLIKTRGQQVTLSCSPISGHRSVSWYQQTPGQGLQFLFEYFSETQRNKGNFPGRFSGRQFSNSRSEMNVSTLELGDSALYLCASSGTGAYTDTQYFGPGTRLTVL.

This clone occurred once. This chain links TRBV30 with TRBJ2-7, with D perhaps TRBD1 (6 bases). With 2 bases removed from V and 0 bases from J, the gap between germline ends came to 11 bases. The CDR3 runs 14 residues. Germline V CDR1 and CDR2: GTSNPN, SVGIG (reference sequence). The CDR3 loop is CAWSNGQSSYEQYF. The CDR3 coding sequence is TGTGCCTGGAGTAATGGACAGAGCTCCTACGAGCAGTACTTC.

The chain carries TRBV11-2 and TRBJ2-7; perhaps TRBD1 as D (5 bases). CDR3 length: 13 residues. Looked up from germline, CDR1 is SGHAT and CDR2 is FQNNGV. Trimming shortened V by 3 bases and J by 6 bases, and 12 bases separated the two germline ends. Here the CDR3 reads CASSFGRVGEQYF. In nucleotides, the CDR3 is TGTGCCAGCAGCTTTGGCAGGGTGGGCGAGCAGTACTTC. Based on the CDR3 plus reference TRBV11-2 and TRBJ2-7, the full variable domain is EAGVAQSPRYKIIEKRQSVAFWCNPISGHATLYWYQQILGQGPKLLIQFQNNGVVDDSQLPKDRFSAERLKGVDSTLKIQPAKLEDSAVYLCASSFGRVGEQYFGPGTRLTVT.